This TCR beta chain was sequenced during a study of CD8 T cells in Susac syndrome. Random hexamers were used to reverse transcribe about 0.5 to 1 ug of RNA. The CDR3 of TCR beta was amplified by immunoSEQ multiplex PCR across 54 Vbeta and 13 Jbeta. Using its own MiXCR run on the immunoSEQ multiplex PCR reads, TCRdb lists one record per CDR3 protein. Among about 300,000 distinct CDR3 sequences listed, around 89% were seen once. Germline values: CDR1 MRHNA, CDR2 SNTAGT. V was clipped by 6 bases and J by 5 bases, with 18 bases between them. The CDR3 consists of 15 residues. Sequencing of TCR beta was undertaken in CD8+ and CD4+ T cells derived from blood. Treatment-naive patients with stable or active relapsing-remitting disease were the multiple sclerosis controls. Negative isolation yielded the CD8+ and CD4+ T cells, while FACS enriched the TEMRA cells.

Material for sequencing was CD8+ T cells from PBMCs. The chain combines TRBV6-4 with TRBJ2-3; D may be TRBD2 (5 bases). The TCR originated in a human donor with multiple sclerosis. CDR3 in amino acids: CASRLASNDIDTQYF. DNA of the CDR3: TGTGCCAGCAGGCTAGCCAGCAACGATATAGATACGCAGTATTTT.